This T cell receptor beta chain was found in a study of shared clonotypes between healthy human individuals. Study in general: Three CD4 naive, three CD4 memory, two CD8 naive and one CD8 memory plate were used per donor.

General study results and limits: Clonotype sharing levels among donors were expected to vary with sequencing depth.

The repertoire was sequenced with immunoSEQ multiplex PCR; TCRdb's copy has only in-frame clones and lacks some. The sample records 2 million to 2.5 million clones, 80% to 95% being singletons. On this clone itself: Antigen: not known.

Germline CDR1 reads MDHEN; CDR2 reads SYDVKM. The V gene lost 7 bases and the J gene lost 9 bases, with 22 bases spanning the gap. The length of the CDR3 is 14 residues. The chain uses TRBV28 and TRBJ2-7, with D unclear. The receptor comes from a man younger than 35 in good health. Some clones in this sample may be carry-over from other donors' samples. Sample: naive CD4+ T cells from PBMCs. Subset noted: CD45RA+ positively selected. The CDR3 DNA is TGTGCCAGCATCAGTCCGGGCCTTGGTGACGGGCAGTACTTC. Protein sequence: CASISPGLGDGQYF.